One T cell receptor (beta chain) is described in this entry. TCRdb redid the calling of the 5' RACE reads with MiXCR, one entry per CDR3 protein. The sample consists of hundreds of thousands of distinct CDR3 sequences, approximately 8% of them appearing once. The source of the sample is a study of identical twins. The CDR3 covers 12 residues. Germline loops: CDR1 ENHRY, CDR2 SYGVKD. V was pared by 10 bases and J by 5 bases, with 1 base of the junction left unmatched. The same specimen was also included in a second study, on yellow fever vaccine responses in identical twins.

The V call is TRBV10-3, the J call TRBJ2-2; TRBD1 aligns across 10 bases. Sequenced input: memory (CD45RO+) T cells sorted from blood. The clonotype originates from a young woman in good health. The CDR3 protein is CATGQGTGELFF. Written as DNA, the CDR3 is TGTGCCACGGGACAGGGGACCGGGGAGCTGTTTTTT.